This TCR beta chain is from a study of shared clonotypes between healthy human individuals (dated by TCRdb to about 2020). Regarding the research as a whole: A couple of women and a few men aged 18 to 49 years were included in the cohort. For each donor, CD4 naive and CD4 memory were each run on three plates, CD8 naive on two plates, and CD8 memory on one plate. To estimate repertoire size and how much clonotype sharing occurs between individuals, the study deeply sequenced the blood TCR repertoires of a handful of healthy adults. To increase sequencing depth and limit assay-specific biases, TCR repertoire library preparation and sequencing were carried out by different laboratories using diverse techniques. Each donor's leukapheresis produced roughly between about 0.9 and 9.5 billion PBMCs.

What the work shows at the level of the full study, not this receptor alone: Compared with non-shared clonotypes, clonotypes shared by all four sorted-subset donors had higher generation probabilities. The small number of donors limited the genetic and exposure-history diversity represented. Naive subsets generally had larger estimated clonotype richness than memory subsets did. Pairwise subsampling indicated that sequencing depth was expected to affect the degree of clonotype sharing among donors. Sampling was restricted to blood, and TCR repertoires in tissues likely differ from the TCR repertoires found in blood. About 5% of naive CD4, around 3.5% of naive CD8, approximately 2% of memory CD4, and 0.4% of memory CD8 clonotypes were shared across a handful of donors. Even with the large sequencing depth, rarefaction of the sorted-subset datasets indicated that sequencing was incomplete.

This clone was detected a few times. It lacks a known antigen. No much larger clonotype is one base removed from it; base qualities were not supplied. Using the deep immunoSEQ assay, multiplex PCR amplified TCR CDR3 regions from genomic DNA. For each cell subset, the extracted genomic DNA was distributed evenly across all wells of several immunoSEQ 96-well plates, and each plate served as one replicate. For sorted subsets, 200 to 250 ng of genomic DNA, equivalent to some 33,000 T cell genomes, went into each replicate PCR. The purified libraries were quantified using a Qubit 3.0 fluorometer, sized with a Bioanalyzer 2100, and then quantified again using the KAPA Library Quantification kit. Each immunoSEQ 96-well plate was sequenced on its own single-read 150-cycle Illumina NextSeq 550 flow cell. For the original study's pipeline: Because only junctional sequences without quality scores were contained in the immunoSEQ output, filtering matching that applied to full-length reads could not be performed. Sequences were annotated with PyIR, a Python wrapper for IgBLAST v1.9, using IMGT germline references to assign V/J genes and CDR3. Reads were filtered out if the reads had weak V/J assignments (E-value above 1e-6), no CDR3, stop codons, out-of-frame junctions, or ambiguous translated residues. V3J clonotypes were defined as sequences sharing an identical inferred V gene, J gene, and CDR3 amino acid sequence. Percentage overlap between repertoires was calculated by dividing the number of shared unique clonotypes by the size of the smaller repertoire. RTK rarefaction, the Chao1 estimator, and Recon v2.1 estimates of unobserved clonotypes were used to assess repertoire richness. Generation probabilities for all TCRbeta clonotypes obtained by the gDNA method from several donors were computed using OLGA. Not all clones reach the TCRdb copy of this immuneACCESS table, which keeps in-frame sequences only. Checked studies attribute under half of the gap to unresolved V genes and leave the rest unexplained. V and J calls and clone size are given by that table; D and trimming were obtained from the DNA. The sample table lists millions of clones, around nine tenths of them with a count of one. The top ten constitute roughly 0.13% of the sample.

From a lookup of the germline V gene (reference sequence), CDR1 and CDR2 are GTSNPN and SVGIG. The CDR3 goes from the cysteine to the phenylalanine over 12 residues. The retained sequence is limited to the CDR3, 36 bases, with the frame set at the first base. Ends trimmed: V by 1 base, J by 8 bases; bases unmatched to a gene: 3. The donors were healthy, HIV-negative adults with no recently reported acute infections or vaccinations. All donors were Caucasian adults living in Nashville, Tennessee, USA. CD4+ T cells were enriched by magnetic negative selection; naive cells were then positively selected on CD45RA, and the negative fraction formed the memory subset. Blood was collected by leukapheresis, and PBMCs were isolated by Ficoll-Histopaque density gradient centrifugation and then cryopreserved in liquid nitrogen vapor phase. Analytical flow cytometry was used to check the purity and quantity of every magnetically sorted T cell population. From each sorted fraction, genomic DNA was isolated and quantified by UV absorbance on a Nanodrop 2000c.

The chain links TRBV30 with TRBJ1-1; 8 bases in the middle match TRBD1. The sample was naive CD4+ T cells sorted from blood. What this sample's cell subset or site label stands for: CD45RA+ positively selected. This clonotype was obtained from a man aged 18 to 30 in good health. The bases are TGTGCCTGGAGTGACAACAGGGGGGAAGCTTTCTTT. Translated, this is CAWSDNRGEAFF.